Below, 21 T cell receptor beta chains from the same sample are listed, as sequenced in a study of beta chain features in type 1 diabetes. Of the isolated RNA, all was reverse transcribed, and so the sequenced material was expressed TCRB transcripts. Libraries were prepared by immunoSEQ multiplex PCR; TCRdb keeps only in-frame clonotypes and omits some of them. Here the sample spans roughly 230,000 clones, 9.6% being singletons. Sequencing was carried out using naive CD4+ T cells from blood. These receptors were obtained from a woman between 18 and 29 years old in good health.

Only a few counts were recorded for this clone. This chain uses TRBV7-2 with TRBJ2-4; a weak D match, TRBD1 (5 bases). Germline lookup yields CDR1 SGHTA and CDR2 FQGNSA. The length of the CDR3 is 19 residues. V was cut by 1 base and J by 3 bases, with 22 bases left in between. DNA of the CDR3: TGTGCCAGCAGCTTAGGAGGCCCCGACAGTCCCTGGGGCAAAAACATTCAGTACTTC. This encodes CASSLGGPDSPWGKNIQYF.

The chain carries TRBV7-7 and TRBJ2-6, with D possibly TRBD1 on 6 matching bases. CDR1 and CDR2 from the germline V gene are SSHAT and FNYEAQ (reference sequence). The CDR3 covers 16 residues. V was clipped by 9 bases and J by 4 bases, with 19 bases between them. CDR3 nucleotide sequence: TGTGCCAGTGCCCACACAGGGTTATCCGGGGCCAACGTCCTGACTTTC. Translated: CASAHTGLSGANVLTF. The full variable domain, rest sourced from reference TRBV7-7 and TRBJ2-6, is GAGVSQSPRYKVTKRGQDVTLRCDPISSHATLYWYQQALGQGPEFLTYFNYEAQPDKSGLPSDRFSAERPEGSISTLTIQRTEQRDSAMYRCASAHTGLSGANVLTFGAGSRLTVL.

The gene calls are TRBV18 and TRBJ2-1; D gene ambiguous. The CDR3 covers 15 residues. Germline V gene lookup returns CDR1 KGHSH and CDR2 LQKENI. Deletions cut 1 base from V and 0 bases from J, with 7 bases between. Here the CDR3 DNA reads TGTGCCAGCTCACCACAATCGAGCTCCTACAATGAGCAGTTCTTC. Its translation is CASSPQSSSYNEQFF.

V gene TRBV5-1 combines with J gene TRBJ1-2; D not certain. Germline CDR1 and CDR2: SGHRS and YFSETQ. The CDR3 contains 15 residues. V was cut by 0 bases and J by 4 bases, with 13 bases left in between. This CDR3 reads CASSLGDNLLYGYTF. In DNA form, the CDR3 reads TGCGCCAGCAGCTTGGGAGACAACTTGCTCTATGGCTACACCTTC.

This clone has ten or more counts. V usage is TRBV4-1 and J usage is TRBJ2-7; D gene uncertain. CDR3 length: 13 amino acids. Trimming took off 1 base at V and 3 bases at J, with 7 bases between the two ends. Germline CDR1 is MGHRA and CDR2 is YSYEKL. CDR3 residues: CASSQVADYEQYF. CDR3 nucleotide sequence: TGCGCCAGCAGCCAAGTAGCAGACTACGAGCAGTACTTC.

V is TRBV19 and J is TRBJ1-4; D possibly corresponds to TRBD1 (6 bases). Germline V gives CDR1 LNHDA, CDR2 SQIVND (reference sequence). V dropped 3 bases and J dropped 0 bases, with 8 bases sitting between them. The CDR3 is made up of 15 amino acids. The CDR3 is CASSIGGSTNEKLFF. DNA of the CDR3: TGTGCCAGTAGTATTGGGGGCTCAACTAATGAAAAACTGTTTTTT.

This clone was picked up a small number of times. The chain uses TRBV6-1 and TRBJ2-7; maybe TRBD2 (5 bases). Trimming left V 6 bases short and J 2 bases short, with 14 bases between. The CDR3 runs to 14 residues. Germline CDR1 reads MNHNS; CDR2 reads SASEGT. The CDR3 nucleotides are TGTGCCAGCAGGAACAATGGACTGACCTACGAGCAGTACTTC. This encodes CASRNNGLTYEQYF.

The CDR3 is CASSLGSSLNTEAFF. The CDR3 DNA is TGCGCCAGCAGCTTGGGTAGCTCCTTGAACACTGAAGCTTTCTTT. V usage is TRBV5-1 and J usage is TRBJ1-1; D unclear. The CDR3 consists of 15 residues. Germline V gives CDR1 SGHRS, CDR2 YFSETQ. Trimming cost V 0 bases and J 0 bases, with 9 bases left between them.

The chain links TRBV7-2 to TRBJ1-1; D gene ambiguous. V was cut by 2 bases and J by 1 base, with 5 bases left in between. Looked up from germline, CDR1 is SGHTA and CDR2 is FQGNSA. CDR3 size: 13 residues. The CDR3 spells CASSLRGNTEAFF. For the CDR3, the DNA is TGTGCCAGCAGCTTACGAGGGAACACTGAAGCTTTCTTT. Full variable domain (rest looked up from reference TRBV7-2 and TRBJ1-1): GAGVSQSPSNKVTEKGKDVELRCDPISGHTALYWYRQSLGQGLEFLIYFQGNSAPDKSGLPSDRFSAERTGGSVSTLTIQRTQQEDSAVYLCASSLRGNTEAFFGQGTRLTVV.

For the CDR3, the DNA is TGTGCCAGCTCAACCGACAGGGGAATCACAGATACGCAGTATTTT. It translates to CASSTDRGITDTQYF. The chain employs TRBV18 and TRBJ2-3, with 8 positions matching TRBD1. The V gene's germline CDR1 is KGHSH and CDR2 LQKENI. V gave up 5 bases and J gave up 2 bases; unmatched junction bases: 6. This CDR3 spans 15 amino acids.

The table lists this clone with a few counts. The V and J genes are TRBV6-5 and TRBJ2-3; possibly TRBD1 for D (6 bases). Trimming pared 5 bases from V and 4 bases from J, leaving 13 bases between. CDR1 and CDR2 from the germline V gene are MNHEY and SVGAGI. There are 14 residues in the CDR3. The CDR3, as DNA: TGTGCCAGCAGTCGGACAGTCCAGCCAGATACGCAGTATTTT. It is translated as CASSRTVQPDTQYF.

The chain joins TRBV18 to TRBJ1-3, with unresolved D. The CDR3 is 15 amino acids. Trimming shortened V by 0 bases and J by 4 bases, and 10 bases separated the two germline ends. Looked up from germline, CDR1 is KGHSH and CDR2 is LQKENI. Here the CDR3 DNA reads TGTGCCAGCTCACCACCGAACATGGGCGGAAACACCATATATTTT. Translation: CASSPPNMGGNTIYF.

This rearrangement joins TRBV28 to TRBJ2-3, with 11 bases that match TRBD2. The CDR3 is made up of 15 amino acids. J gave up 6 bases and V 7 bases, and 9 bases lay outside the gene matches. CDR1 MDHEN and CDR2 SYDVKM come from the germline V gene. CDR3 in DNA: TGTGCCAGCACCATAGGGGCTAGCGGGAGGGATACGCAGTATTTT. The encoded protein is CASTIGASGRDTQYF.

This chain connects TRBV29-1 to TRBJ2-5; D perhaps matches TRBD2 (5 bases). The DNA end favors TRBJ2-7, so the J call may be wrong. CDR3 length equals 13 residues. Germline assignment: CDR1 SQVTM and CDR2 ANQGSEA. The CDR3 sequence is CSVDEGIGTEQYF. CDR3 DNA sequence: TGCAGCGTTGACGAGGGAATCGGTACCGAGCAGTACTTC.

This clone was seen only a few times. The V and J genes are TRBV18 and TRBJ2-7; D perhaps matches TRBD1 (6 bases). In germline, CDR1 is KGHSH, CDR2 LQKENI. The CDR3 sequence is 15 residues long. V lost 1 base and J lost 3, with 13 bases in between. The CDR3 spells CASSPQDSKYYEQYF. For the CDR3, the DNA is TGTGCCAGCTCACCACAGGACAGCAAGTACTACGAGCAGTACTTC.

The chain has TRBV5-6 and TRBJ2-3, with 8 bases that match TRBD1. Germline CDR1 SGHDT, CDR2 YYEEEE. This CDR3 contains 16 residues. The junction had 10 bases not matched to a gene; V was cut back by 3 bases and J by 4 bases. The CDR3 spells CASSWRTGLIADTQYF. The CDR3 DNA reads TGTGCCAGCAGCTGGAGGACAGGGCTTATAGCAGATACGCAGTATTTT.

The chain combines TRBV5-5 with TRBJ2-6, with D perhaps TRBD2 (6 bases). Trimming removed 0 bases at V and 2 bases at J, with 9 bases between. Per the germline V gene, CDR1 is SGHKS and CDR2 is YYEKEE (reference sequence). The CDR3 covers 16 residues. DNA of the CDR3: TGTGCCAGCAGCTTGGGTGGCGGGGCTGGGGCCAACGTCCTGACTTTC. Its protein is CASSLGGGAGANVLTF.

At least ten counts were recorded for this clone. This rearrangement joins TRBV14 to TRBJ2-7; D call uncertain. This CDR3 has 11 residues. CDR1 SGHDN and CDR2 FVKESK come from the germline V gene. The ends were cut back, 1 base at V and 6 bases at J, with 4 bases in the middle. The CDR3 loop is CASSQAVEQYF. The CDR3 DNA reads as TGTGCCAGCAGCCAAGCGGTCGAGCAGTACTTC.

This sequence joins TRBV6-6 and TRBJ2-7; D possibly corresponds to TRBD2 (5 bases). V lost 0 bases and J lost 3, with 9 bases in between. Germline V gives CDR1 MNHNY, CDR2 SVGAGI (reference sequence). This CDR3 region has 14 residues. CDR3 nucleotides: TGTGCCAGCAGTTACTCGGGGAGCAACTACGAGCAGTACTTC. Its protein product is CASSYSGSNYEQYF.

The CDR3 protein is CASSLLAGGPRYEQYF. In nucleotides, the CDR3 is TGTGCCAGCAGCTTACTAGCGGGAGGGCCTCGGTACGAGCAGTACTTC. The rearrangement joins TRBV5-4 to TRBJ2-7, with 13 nucleotides matching TRBD2. The CDR3 loop spans 16 amino acids. J gave up 4 bases and V 2 bases, and 6 bases lay outside the gene matches. Germline V gene lookup returns CDR1 SGHNT and CDR2 YYREEE (reference sequence).

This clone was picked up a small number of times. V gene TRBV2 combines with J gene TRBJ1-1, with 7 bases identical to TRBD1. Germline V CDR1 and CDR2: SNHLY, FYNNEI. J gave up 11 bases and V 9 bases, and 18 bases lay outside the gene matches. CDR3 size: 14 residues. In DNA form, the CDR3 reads TGTGCCAGGCAGGGGGGACAGTGGCTACTTGGCGCTTTCTTT. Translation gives CARQGGQWLLGAFF.